This T cell receptor beta chain derives from a study of T cells after yellow fever vaccination. Overall study results and limits: Of the clonotypes, a small share occurred in both CD4 and CD8 compartments. Primary-vaccination clones mostly resurfaced post-booster (more than 95% CD4, roughly 87% CD8).

A process of 5'RACE template switching, which added a universal primer site and UMIs, was used to make TCR cDNA. From the 5' RACE reads, TCRdb called clonotypes with MiXCR, one entry per CDR3 protein. This table holds fewer than 400,000 distinct CDR3 sequences, around 6.4% found once. Germline loops: CDR1 LNHDA, CDR2 SQIVND (reference sequence). The CDR3 runs 15 residues. V lost 4 bases to trimming and J lost 4 bases; unmatched junction nucleotides: 7. A few counts support this clonotype. Antigen: not known. Source: PBMCs, taken 5 days after the yellow fever booster vaccination. V usage is TRBV19 and J usage is TRBJ2-1; 7 bases align to TRBD2. The clonotype originates from a man aged 25-45 years who received the YFV17D yellow fever vaccine. CDR3 sequence reads: CASSTLADPYNEQFF. As DNA, the CDR3 is TGTGCCAGTAGTACCCTAGCGGACCCTTACAATGAGCAGTTCTTC.